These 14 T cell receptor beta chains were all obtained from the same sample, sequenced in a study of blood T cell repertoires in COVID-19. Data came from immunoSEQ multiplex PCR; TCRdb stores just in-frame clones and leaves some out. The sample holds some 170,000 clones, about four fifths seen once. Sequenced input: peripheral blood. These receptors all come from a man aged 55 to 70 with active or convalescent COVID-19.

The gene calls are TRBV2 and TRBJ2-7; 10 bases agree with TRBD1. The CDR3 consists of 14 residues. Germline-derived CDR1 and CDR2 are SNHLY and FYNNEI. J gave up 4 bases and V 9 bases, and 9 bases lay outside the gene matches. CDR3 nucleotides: TGTGCCAGTGGGGGTGGGACAGGGGTGTACGAGCAGTACTTC. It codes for CASGGGTGVYEQYF.

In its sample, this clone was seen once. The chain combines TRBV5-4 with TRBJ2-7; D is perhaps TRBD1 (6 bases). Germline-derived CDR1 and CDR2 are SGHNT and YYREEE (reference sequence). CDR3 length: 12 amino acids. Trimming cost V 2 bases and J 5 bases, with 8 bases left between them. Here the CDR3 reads CASSFGQNEQYF. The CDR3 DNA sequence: TGTGCCAGCAGCTTTGGACAGAACGAGCAGTACTTC.

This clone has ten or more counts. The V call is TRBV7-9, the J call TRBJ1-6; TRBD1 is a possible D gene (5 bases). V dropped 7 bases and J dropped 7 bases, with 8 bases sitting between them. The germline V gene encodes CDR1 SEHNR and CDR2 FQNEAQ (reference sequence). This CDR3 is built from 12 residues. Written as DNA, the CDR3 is TGTGCCAGCACGACAGTAAATTCACCCCTCCACTTT. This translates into CASTTVNSPLHF.

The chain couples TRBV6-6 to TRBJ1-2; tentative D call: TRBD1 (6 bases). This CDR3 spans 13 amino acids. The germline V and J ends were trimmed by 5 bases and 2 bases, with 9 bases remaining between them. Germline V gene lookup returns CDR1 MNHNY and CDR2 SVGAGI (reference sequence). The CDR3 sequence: CASSPGENYGYTF. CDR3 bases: TGTGCCAGCAGTCCAGGGGAGAACTATGGCTACACCTTC.

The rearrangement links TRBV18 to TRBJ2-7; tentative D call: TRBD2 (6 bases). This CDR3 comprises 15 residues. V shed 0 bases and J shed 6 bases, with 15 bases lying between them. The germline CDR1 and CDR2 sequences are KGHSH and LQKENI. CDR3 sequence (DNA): TGTGCCAGCTCACCACCGAGAAAGGTCGGGAGCGAGCAGTACTTC. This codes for CASSPPRKVGSEQYF.

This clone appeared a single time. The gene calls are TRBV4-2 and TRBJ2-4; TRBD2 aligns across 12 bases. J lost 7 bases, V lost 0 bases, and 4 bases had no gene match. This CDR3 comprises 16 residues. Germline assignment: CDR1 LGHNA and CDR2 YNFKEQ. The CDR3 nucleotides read TGTGCCAGCAGCCAAGATGCGACTAGCGGGAGTAACATTCAGTACTTC. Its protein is CASSQDATSGSNIQYF.

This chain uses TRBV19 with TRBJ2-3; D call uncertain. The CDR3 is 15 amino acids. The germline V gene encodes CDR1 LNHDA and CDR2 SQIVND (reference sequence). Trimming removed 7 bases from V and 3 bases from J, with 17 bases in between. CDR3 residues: CASTLRLTTTDTQYF. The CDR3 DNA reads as TGTGCCAGTACCCTGCGTCTTACTACGACAGATACGCAGTATTTT.

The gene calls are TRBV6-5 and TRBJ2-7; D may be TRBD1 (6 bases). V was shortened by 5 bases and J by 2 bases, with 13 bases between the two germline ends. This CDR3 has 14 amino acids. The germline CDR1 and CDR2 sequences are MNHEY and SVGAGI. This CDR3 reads CASSPGQNTYEQYF. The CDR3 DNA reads TGTGCCAGCAGTCCCGGACAGAATACCTACGAGCAGTACTTC.

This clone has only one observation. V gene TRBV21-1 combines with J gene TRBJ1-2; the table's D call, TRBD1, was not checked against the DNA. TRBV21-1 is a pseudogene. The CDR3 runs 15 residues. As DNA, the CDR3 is TGTGCCAGCAGCAAAAGATCGGACATACCTCTTGGCTACACCTTC. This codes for CASSKRSDIPLGYTF.

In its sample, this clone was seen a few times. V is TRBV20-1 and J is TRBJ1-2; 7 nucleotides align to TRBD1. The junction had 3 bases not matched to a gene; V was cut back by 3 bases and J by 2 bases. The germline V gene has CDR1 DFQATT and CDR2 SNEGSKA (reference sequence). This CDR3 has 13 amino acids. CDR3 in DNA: TGCAGTGCTAGTGACAGGGCGAACTATGGCTACACCTTC. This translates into CSASDRANYGYTF.

The CDR3, as DNA: TGTGCCAGCTCACCAACTCGGGCGGGAGGGGATGAGCAGTTCTTC. Translation gives CASSPTRAGGDEQFF. This chain links TRBV18 with TRBJ2-1; 9 bases are a match to TRBD2. CDR1 and CDR2 (germline): KGHSH, LQKENI. The CDR3 has 15 residues. Unmatched junction bases numbered 7, after V lost 2 bases and J lost 8 bases.

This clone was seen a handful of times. The CDR3 spells CASSETGLGTQYF. The CDR3 region has the DNA TGCGCCAGCAGTGAGACGGGATTGGGGACCCAGTACTTC. V usage is TRBV10-2 and J usage is TRBJ2-5, with D possibly TRBD2 on 5 matching bases. Trimming took 2 bases from V and 7 from J, leaving 11 bases between them. Germline V gene sequence: CDR1 WSHSY, CDR2 SAAADI. The CDR3 is 13 amino acids.

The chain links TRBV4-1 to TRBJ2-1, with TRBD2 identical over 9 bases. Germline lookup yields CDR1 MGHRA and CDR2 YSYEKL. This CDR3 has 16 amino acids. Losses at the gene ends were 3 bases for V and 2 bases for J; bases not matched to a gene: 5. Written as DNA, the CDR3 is TGCGCCAGCAGCCATTCTAGCGGGACTGCCTACAATGAGCAGTTCTTC. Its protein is CASSHSSGTAYNEQFF.

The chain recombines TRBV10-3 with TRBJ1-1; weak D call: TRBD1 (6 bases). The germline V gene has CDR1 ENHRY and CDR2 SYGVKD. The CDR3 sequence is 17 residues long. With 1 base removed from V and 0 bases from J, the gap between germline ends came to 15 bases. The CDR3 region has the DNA TGTGCCATCAGTGAGTTACAGAGGGGGTTTGTGAACACTGAAGCTTTCTTT. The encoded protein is CAISELQRGFVNTEAFF.